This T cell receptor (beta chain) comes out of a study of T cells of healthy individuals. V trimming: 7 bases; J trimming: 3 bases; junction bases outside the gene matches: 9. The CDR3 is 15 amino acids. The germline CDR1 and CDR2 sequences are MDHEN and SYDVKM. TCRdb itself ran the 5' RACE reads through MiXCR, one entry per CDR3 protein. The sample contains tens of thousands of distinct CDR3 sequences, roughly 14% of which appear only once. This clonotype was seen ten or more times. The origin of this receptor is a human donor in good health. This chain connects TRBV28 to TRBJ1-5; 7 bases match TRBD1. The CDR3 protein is CASKQGGKDNQPQHF. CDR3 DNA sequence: TGTGCCAGCAAACAAGGGGGCAAGGACAATCAGCCCCAGCATTTT.